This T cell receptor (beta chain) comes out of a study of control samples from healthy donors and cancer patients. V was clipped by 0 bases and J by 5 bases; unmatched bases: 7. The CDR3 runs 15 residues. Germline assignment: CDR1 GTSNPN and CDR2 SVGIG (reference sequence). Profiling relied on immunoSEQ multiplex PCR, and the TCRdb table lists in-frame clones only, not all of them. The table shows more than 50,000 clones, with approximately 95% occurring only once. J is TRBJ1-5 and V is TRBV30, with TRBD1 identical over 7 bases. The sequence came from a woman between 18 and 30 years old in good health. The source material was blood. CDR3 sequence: CAWSVHRGDYQPQHF. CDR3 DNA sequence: TGTGCCTGGAGTGTACACAGGGGTGATTATCAGCCCCAGCATTTT.